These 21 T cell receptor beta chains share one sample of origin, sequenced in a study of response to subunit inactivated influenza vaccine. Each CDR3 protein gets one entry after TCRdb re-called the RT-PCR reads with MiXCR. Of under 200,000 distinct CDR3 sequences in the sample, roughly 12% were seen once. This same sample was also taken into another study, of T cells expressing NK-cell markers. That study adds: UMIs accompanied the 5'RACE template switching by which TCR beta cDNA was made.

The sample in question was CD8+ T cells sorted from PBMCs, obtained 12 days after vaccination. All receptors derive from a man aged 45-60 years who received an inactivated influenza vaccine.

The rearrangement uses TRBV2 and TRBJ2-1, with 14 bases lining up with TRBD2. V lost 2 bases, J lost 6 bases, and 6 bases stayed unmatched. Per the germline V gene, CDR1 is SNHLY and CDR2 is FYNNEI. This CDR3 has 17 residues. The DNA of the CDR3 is TGTGCCAGCAGTGAACCGCTGGGGACTAGCGGGGGCAATGAGCAGTTCTTC. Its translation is CASSEPLGTSGGNEQFF.

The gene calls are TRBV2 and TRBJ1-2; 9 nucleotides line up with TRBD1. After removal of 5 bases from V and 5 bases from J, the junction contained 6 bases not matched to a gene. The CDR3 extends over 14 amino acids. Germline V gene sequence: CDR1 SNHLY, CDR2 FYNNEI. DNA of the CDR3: TGTGCCAGCAGTCGGACAGGGGAAGGGTATGGCTACACCTTC. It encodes CASSRTGEGYGYTF.

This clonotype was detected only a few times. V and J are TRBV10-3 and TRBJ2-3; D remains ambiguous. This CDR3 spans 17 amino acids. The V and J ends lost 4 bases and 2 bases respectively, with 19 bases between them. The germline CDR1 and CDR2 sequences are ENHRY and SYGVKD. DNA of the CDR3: TGTGCCATCAGTGGGGTGTCCGTCATCGACCTCACAGATACGCAGTATTTT. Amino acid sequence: CAISGVSVIDLTDTQYF.

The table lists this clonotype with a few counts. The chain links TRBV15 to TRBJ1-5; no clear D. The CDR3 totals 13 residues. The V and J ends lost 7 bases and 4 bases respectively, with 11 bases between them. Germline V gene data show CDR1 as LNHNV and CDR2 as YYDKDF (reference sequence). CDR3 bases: TGTGCCACCACCCTGGGGATAAATCAGCCCCAGCATTTT. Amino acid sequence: CATTLGINQPQHF.

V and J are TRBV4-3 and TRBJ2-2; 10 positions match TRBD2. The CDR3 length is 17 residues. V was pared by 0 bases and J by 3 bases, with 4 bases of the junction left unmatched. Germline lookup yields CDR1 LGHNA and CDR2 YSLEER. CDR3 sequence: CASSQEGTSADTGELFF. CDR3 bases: TGCGCCAGCAGCCAAGAGGGGACTAGCGCGGACACCGGGGAGCTGTTTTTT.

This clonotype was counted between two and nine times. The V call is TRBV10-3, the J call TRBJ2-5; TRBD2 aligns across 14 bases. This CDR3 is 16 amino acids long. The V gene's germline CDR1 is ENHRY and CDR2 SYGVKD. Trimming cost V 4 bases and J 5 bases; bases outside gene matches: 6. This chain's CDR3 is CAISVGTSGSQETQYF. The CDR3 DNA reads TGTGCCATCAGTGTTGGGACTAGCGGGAGCCAGGAGACCCAGTACTTC.

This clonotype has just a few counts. CDR3 loop: CASSVGWRAEQFF. The CDR3 DNA reads TGTGCCAGCAGCGTAGGTTGGCGGGCAGAGCAGTTCTTC. The chain joins TRBV9 to TRBJ2-1, with a possible D match to TRBD2 (5 bases). V was pared by 0 bases and J by 10 bases, with 11 bases between. CDR3 length: 13 amino acids. Germline V lookup: CDR1 SGDLS, CDR2 YYNGEE.

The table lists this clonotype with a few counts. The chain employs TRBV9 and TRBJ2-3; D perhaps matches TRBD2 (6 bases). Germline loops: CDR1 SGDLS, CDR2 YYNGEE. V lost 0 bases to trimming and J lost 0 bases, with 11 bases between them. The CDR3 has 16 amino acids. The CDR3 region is CASSVGPGASTDTQYF. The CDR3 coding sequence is TGTGCCAGCAGCGTAGGGCCGGGAGCTAGCACAGATACGCAGTATTTT.

CDR3: CASSLSPGEQFF. As DNA, the CDR3 is TGTGCCAGCAGCTTATCTCCAGGTGAGCAGTTCTTC. V gene TRBV7-8 combines with J gene TRBJ2-1; D remains unclear. The CDR3 has 12 residues. CDR1 is SGHVS, CDR2 FQNEAQ, per germline. V lost 2 bases and J 9 bases, leaving 8 bases between the germline ends.

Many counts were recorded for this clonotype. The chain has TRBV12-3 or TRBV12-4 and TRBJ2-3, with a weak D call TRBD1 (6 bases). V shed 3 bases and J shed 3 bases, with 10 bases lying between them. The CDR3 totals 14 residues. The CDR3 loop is CASSLQGTTDTQYF. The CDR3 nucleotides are TGTGCCAGCAGTTTGCAGGGGACGACAGATACGCAGTATTTT.

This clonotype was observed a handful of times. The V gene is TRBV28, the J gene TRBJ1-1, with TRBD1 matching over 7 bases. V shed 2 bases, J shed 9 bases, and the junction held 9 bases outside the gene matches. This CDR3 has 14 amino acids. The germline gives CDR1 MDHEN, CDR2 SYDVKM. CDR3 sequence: CASSLTTGTVKAFF. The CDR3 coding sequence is TGTGCCAGCAGTTTAACTACCGGGACAGTTAAAGCTTTCTTT.

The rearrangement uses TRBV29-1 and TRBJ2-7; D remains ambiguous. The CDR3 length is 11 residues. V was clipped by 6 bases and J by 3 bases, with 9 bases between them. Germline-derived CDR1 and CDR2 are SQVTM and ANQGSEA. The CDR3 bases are TGCAGCGTCACCGTCAACTACGAGCAGTACTTC. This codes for CSVTVNYEQYF.

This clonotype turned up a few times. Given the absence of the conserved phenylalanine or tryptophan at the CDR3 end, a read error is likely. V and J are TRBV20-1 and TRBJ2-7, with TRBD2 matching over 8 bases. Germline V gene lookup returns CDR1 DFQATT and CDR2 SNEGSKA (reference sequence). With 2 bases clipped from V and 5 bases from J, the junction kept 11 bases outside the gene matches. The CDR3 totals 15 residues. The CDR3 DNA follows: TGCAGTGCTAGAAGCCCACGGGAGGGCCTCAACGAGCAGTACCTC. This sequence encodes CSARSPREGLNEQYL.

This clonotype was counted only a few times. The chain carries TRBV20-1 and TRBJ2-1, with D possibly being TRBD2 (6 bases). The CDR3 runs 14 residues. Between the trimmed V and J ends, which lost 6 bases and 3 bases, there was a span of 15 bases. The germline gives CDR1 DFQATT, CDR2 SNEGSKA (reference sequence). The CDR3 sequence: CSALAANYYNEQFF. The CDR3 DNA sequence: TGCAGTGCATTAGCGGCGAACTACTACAATGAGCAGTTCTTC.

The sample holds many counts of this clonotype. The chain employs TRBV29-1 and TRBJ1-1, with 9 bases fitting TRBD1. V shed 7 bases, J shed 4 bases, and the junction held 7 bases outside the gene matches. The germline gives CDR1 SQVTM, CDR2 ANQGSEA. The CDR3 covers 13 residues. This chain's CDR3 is CSAGTGLGTEAFF. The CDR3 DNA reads TGCAGCGCTGGGACAGGGTTGGGCACTGAAGCTTTCTTT.

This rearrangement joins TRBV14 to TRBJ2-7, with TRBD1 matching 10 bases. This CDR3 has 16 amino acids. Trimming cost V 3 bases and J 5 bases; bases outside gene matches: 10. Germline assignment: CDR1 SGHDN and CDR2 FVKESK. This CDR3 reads CASSHRLGQGSDEQYF. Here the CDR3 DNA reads TGTGCCAGCAGCCATCGGCTGGGACAGGGGTCTGACGAGCAGTACTTC.

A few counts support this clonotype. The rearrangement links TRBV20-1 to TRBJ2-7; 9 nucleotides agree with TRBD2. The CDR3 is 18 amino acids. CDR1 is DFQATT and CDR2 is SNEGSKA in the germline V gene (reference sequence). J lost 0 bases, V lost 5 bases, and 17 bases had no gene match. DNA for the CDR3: TGCAGTGCTCCTATTAGCGGGAGTCCCCTTTACTACTCCTACGAGCAGTACTTC. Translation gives CSAPISGSPLYYSYEQYF.

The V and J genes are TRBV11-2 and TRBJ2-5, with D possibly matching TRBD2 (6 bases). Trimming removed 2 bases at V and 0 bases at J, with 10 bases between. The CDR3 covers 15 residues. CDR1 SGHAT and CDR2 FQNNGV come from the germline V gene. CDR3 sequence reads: CASSLIWGDQETQYF. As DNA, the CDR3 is TGTGCCAGCAGCTTAATTTGGGGGGACCAAGAGACCCAGTACTTC.

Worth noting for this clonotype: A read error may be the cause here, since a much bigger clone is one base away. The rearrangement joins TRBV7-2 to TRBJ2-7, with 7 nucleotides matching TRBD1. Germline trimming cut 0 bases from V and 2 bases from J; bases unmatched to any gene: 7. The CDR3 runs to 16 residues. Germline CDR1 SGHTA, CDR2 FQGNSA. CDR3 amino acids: CASSLARYGTAYEQYF. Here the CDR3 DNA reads TGTGCCAGCAGCTTAGCCAGATACGGGACAGCCTACGAGCAGTACTTC. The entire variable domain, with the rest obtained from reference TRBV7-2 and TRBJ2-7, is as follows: GAGVSQSPSNKVTEKGKDVELRCDPISGHTALYWYRQSLGQGLEFLIYFQGNSAPDKSGLPSDRFSAERTGGSVSTLTIQRTQQEDSAVYLCASSLARYGTAYEQYFGPGTRLTVT.

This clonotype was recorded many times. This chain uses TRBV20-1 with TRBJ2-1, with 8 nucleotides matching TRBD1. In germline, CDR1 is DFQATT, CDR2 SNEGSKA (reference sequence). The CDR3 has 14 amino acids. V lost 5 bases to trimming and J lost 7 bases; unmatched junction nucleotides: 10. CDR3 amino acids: CSAYGRGLGNEQFF. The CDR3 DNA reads TGCAGTGCTTATGGCAGGGGGCTAGGGAATGAGCAGTTCTTC.

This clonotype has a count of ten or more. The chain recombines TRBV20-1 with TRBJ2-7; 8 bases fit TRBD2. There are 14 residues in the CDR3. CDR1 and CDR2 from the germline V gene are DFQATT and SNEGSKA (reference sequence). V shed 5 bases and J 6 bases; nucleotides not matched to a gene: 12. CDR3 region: CSASGGADVGEQYF. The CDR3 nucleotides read TGCAGTGCTTCCGGGGGGGCGGACGTAGGCGAGCAGTACTTC.